The present T cell receptor beta chain was sequenced within a study of technical replicates of blood from a handful of donors. Here immunoSEQ multiplex PCR was the method, and the copy in TCRdb shows in-frame clones only, minus some. The repertoire includes 85,000 to 100,000 clones, 92% of them detected once, and roughly 0.25% sits in the top ten. The CDR3 is 16 amino acids. The germline V gene has CDR1 MNHNS and CDR2 SASEGT. Trimming took 2 bases from V and 3 from J; bases not matched to a gene: 6. The chain employs TRBV6-1 and TRBJ1-5, with 8 bases fitting TRBD1. The clonotype comes from a human donor in good health. The sample comprised T cells isolated from PBMCs. The CDR3 region has the DNA TGTGCCAGCAGTGAAAGACAGGGGAGGAACAATCAGCCCCAGCATTTT. It encodes CASSERQGRNNQPQHF.